The entry below describes one TCR beta chain. The data were obtained in a study of cytomegalovirus exposure and HLA in healthy donors. PCR primers comprised 60 Vbeta and 13 Jbeta primers. The assay was immunoSEQ multiplex PCR, and TCRdb's table has in-frame clones only and misses some. The sample includes 180,000 or so clones, around 77% of them seen just once. This CDR3 comprises 16 residues. Trimming removed 0 bases at V and 0 bases at J, with 6 bases between. Germline V gene lookup returns CDR1 LNHDA and CDR2 SQIVND (reference sequence). Sequenced material: PBMCs. The sequence came from a young woman in good health and CMV-seronegative. The V gene is TRBV19, the J gene TRBJ2-6; no clear D gene. This CDR3 is CASSIEFSSGANVLTF. The CDR3 nucleotides are TGTGCCAGTAGTATAGAGTTTAGCTCTGGGGCCAACGTCCTGACTTTC. Full variable domain (outside the CDR3, taken from reference TRBV19 and TRBJ2-6): DGGITQSPKYLFRKEGQNVTLSCEQNLNHDAMYWYRQDPGQGLRLIYYSQIVNDFQKGDIAEGYSVSREKKESFPLTVTSAQKNPTAFYLCASSIEFSSGANVLTFGAGSRLTVL.